This T cell receptor (beta chain) was captured by sequencing in a study of early T cells in non-severe SARS-CoV-2 infection. TCRdb re-called the 5' RACE reads through MiXCR, storing one row per CDR3 protein. The sample lists some 66,000 distinct CDR3 sequences, 13% occurring once. J was trimmed by 2 bases and V by 6 bases; bases with no gene match: 3. The CDR3 spans 13 residues. Germline V lookup: CDR1 DFQATT, CDR2 SNEGSKA (reference sequence). In its sample, this clonotype was seen many times. V is TRBV20-1 and J is TRBJ2-7, with TRBD1 identical over 11 bases. The source material was whole blood. The receptor was derived from an adult who was a healthcare worker with PCR-confirmed SARS-CoV-2 infection or an uninfected control (not recorded which). The CDR3 spells CSARTGGAYEQYF. The CDR3 nucleotides read TGCAGTGCCAGGACAGGGGGCGCCTACGAGCAGTACTTC.